The rows below give T cell receptor beta chains drawn from one sample of a study of blood T cell repertoires in COVID-19. Generated by immunoSEQ multiplex PCR, the TCRdb table keeps only in-frame clones and is missing some. The repertoire holds 100,000 to 150,000 clones, with 79% as singletons. The sequenced sample consisted of peripheral blood. These receptors were collected from a man aged 40-55 years with active or convalescent COVID-19. Both conserved end residues are part of each CDR3. Fields, in order: D gene, J gene, clone size, V gene, CDR3 DNA, CDR3 protein. A D gene is named only where the DNA matches it firmly. Part of the rows lack a size; the others show once, few, many or a class for expanded clones.

>TRBD1|TRBJ1-5|NA|TRBV28
TGTGCCAGCAGAGGGACAGGGGGTAGCAATCAGCCCCAGCATTTT
CASRGTGGSNQPQHF
>NA|TRBJ1-3|NA|TRBV6-5
TGTGCCAGCAGTAGGGCAGGGGAGTACACCATATATTTT
CASSRAGEYTIYF
>NA|TRBJ1-4|NA|TRBV24-1
TGTGCCACCAGTGCATCAGGGAAGGGAAATGAAAAACTGTTTTTT
CATSASGKGNEKLFF
>NA|TRBJ2-7|NA|TRBV7-9
TGTGCCAGCAGCCGACAGTCCCCACAGGCCTACGAGCAGTACTTC
CASSRQSPQAYEQYF
>NA|TRBJ1-5|NA|TRBV6-1
TGTGCCAGCAGTGAGCCTAAACGCGGGGCTGGCAATCAGCCCCAGCATTTT
CASSEPKRGAGNQPQHF
>NA|TRBJ1-4|few|TRBV15
TGTGCCACCAGCAGAGACAGGGGTGAAAAACTGTTTTTT
CATSRDRGEKLFF
>TRBD1|TRBJ1-2|NA|TRBV9
TGTGCCAGCAGCGAAACAGGGGGCGCTTATGGCTACACCTTC
CASSETGGAYGYTF
>TRBD1|TRBJ1-2|NA|TRBV29-1
TGCAGCGTTGACGCGACAGGGTCTAACTATGGCTACACCTTC
CSVDATGSNYGYTF
>TRBD1|TRBJ1-1|NA|TRBV27
TGTGCCAGCAGTGACGGGACAGGGGGCGCGAACACTGAAGCTTTCTTT
CASSDGTGGANTEAFF
>NA|TRBJ2-7|NA|TRBV11-3
TGTGCCAGCAGCTTCTATAGGGGGTACGAGCAGTACTTC
CASSFYRGYEQYF
>NA|TRBJ1-2|NA|TRBV29-1
TGCAGCTTATCAGGGGATGCTGGCTACACCTTC
CSLSGDAGYTF
>TRBD2|TRBJ2-1|NA|TRBV3-1/TRBV3-2
TGTGCCAGCAGCCAAGATCCACTAGCGGGAGGGTACAATGAGCAGTTCTTC
CASSQDPLAGGYNEQFF
>NA|TRBJ2-3|few|TRBV28
TGTGCCAGCAGGGCTCACTGGGGCCCTGGGGCAGATACGCAGTATTTT
CASRAHWGPGADTQYF
>NA|TRBJ1-5|NA|TRBV28
TGTGCCAGCAGTTTCATAGGAGGGAGTAGTCAGCCCCAGCATTTT
CASSFIGGSSQPQHF
>TRBD1|TRBJ2-7|many|TRBV7-9
TGTGCCAGCAGCACCCCGGGACAGGGGGCCTACGAGCAGTACTTC
CASSTPGQGAYEQYF
>NA|TRBJ2-7|NA|TRBV19
TGTGCCAGTACTCCAGGGGTGAGGACCTACGAGCAGTACTTC
CASTPGVRTYEQYF
>TRBD2|TRBJ2-5|NA|TRBV2
TGTGCCAGCAGTGAATGGGTTGTAGGTACTAGCGGGGGTCAAGAGACCCAGTACTTC
CASSEWVVGTSGGQETQYF
>NA|TRBJ2-3|once|TRBV21-1
TGTGCCATTAATCGCACAGATACGCAGTATTTT
CAINRTDTQYF
>TRBD2|TRBJ2-7|NA|TRBV4-3
TGCGCCAGCAGCCAAGATCGTAGCGGGGGGGCCTACGAGCAGTACTTC
CASSQDRSGGAYEQYF
>TRBD2|TRBJ2-1|NA|TRBV5-1
TGCGCCAGCAGCTCCTCGGGAGGATACAATGAGCAGTTCTTC
CASSSSGGYNEQFF
>NA|TRBJ1-3|NA|TRBV29-1
TGCAGCGTTGACCGGGGAGAGGGAAACACCATATATTTT
CSVDRGEGNTIYF
>NA|TRBJ2-7|NA|TRBV4-3
TGCGCCAGCAGCCTAGATCCCGGGGTCCCCTACGAGCAGTACTTC
CASSLDPGVPYEQYF
>TRBD1|TRBJ1-5|few|TRBV6-5
TGTGCCAGCGGGACAGCTACCGATCAGCCCCAGCATTTT
CASGTATDQPQHF
>TRBD1|TRBJ2-1|NA|TRBV4-2
TGTGCCAGCAGCCAAGCTCGACCGGGACAGGGTTCTAATGAGCAGTTCTTC
CASSQARPGQGSNEQFF
>TRBD1|TRBJ1-1|few|TRBV18
TGTGCCAGCTCACCACCTCCAGGGGGGTTGACTGAAGCTTTCTTT
CASSPPPGGLTEAFF
>NA|TRBJ1-1|NA|TRBV11-2
TGTGCCAGTAGCTTAAATCTAGGGGGATTAGGGGACACTGAAGCTTTCTTT
CASSLNLGGLGDTEAFF
>TRBD1|TRBJ1-2|NA|TRBV30
TGTGCCTGGAGTGACAGGGGGCTACCGGGCTATGGCTACACCTTC
CAWSDRGLPGYGYTF
>NA|TRBJ1-2|NA|TRBV9
TGTGCCAGCAGCGTAGAAGAGTATGGCTACACCTTC
CASSVEEYGYTF
>NA|TRBJ1-4|NA|TRBV7-9
TGTGCCAGCACCCGAGGGGACACGGATAATGAAAAACTGTTTTTT
CASTRGDTDNEKLFF
>NA|TRBJ1-1|NA|TRBV19
TGTGCCAGTAGTATTGCGGGCGTTACAGCTTTCTTT
CASSIAGVTAFF
>TRBD2|TRBJ2-4|NA|TRBV5-1
TGCGCCAGCAGCTTGTCGGGACTAGCGGGAGTCATTCAGTACTTC
CASSLSGLAGVIQYF
>NA|TRBJ2-3|NA|TRBV15
TGTGCCACCAGCAGGGCTGGCTCAGATACGCAGTATTTT
CATSRAGSDTQYF
>TRBD1|TRBJ1-2|NA|TRBV2
TGTGCCAGCTCAAGACAGGGAAACTATGGCTACACCTTC
CASSRQGNYGYTF
>NA|TRBJ2-7|NA|TRBV5-1
TGCGCCAGCACGGAGGGCTTGAGCTCCTACGAGCAGTACTTC
CASTEGLSSYEQYF
>TRBD1|TRBJ2-2|few|TRBV5-1
TGCGCCAGCAGCTTGAAACAGGGGGGGAACACCGGGGAGCTGTTTTTT
CASSLKQGGNTGELFF